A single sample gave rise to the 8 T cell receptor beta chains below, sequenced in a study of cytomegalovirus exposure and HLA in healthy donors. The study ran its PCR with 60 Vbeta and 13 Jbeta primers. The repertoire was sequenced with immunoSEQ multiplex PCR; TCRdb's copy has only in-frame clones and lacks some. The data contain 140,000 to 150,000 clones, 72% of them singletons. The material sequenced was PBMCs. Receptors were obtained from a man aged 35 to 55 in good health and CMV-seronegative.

The CDR3 protein is CASSGDRNTEAFF. CDR3 nucleotide sequence: TGTGCCAGCAGTGGTGACAGGAACACTGAAGCTTTCTTT. The chain uses TRBV2 and TRBJ1-1, with TRBD1 as a possible D gene (5 bases). Looked up from germline, CDR1 is SNHLY and CDR2 is FYNNEI. V was pared by 4 bases and J by 1 base, with 7 bases between. This CDR3 has 13 amino acids.

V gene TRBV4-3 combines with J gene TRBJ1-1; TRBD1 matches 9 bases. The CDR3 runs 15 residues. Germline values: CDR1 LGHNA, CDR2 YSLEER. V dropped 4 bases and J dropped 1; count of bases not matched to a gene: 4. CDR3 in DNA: TGCGCCAGCAGCCGGGGGGGACAGGGGAACACTGAAGCTTTCTTT. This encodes CASSRGGQGNTEAFF.

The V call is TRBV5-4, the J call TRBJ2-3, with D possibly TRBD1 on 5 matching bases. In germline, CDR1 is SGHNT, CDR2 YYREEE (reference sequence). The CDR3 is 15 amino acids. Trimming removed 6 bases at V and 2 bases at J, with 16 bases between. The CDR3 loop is CASTQGLVATDTQYF. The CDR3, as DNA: TGTGCCAGCACGCAGGGCTTAGTCGCCACAGATACGCAGTATTTT. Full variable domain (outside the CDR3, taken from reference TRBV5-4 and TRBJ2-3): ETGVTQSPTHLIKTRGQQVTLRCSSQSGHNTVSWYQQALGQGPQFIFQYYREEENGRGNFPPRFSGLQFPNYSSELNVNALELDDSALYLCASTQGLVATDTQYFGPGTRLTVL.

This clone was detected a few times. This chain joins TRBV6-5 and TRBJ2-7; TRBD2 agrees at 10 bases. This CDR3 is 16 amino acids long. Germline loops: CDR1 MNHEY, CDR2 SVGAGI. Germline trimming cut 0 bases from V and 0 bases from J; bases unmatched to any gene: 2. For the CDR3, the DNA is TGTGCCAGCAGTTACTCGCCTAGCGGGAGCTCCTACGAGCAGTACTTC. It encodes CASSYSPSGSSYEQYF.

CDR3 bases: TGCGCCAGCAGCCAAGCCAGGCAGGGCCCCGCCGAGCAGTACTTC. Translating gives CASSQARQGPAEQYF. The chain combines TRBV4-3 with TRBJ2-7, with D perhaps TRBD1 (5 bases). This CDR3 region has 15 residues. CDR1 is LGHNA and CDR2 is YSLEER in the germline V gene. Deletions cut 1 base from V and 6 bases from J, with 16 bases between.

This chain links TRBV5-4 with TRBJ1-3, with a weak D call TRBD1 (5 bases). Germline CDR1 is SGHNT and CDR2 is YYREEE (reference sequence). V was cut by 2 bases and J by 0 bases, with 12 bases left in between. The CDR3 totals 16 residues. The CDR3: CASSLERGFSGNTIYF. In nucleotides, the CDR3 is TGTGCCAGCAGCTTAGAAAGGGGCTTCTCTGGAAACACCATATATTTT.

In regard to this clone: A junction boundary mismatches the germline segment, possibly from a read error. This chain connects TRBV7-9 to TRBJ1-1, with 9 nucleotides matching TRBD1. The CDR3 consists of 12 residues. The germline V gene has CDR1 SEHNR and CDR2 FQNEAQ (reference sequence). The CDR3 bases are TGTTCCAGCAGCTCCGGGACAGGGACAACTTTCTTT. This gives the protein CSSSSGTGTTFF. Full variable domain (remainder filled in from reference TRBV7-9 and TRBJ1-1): DTGVSQNPRHKITKRGQNVTFRCDPISEHNRLYWYRQTLGQGPEFLTYFQNEAQLEKSRLLSDRFSAERPKGSFSTLEIQRTEQGDSAMYLCSSSSGTGTTFFGQGTRLTVV.

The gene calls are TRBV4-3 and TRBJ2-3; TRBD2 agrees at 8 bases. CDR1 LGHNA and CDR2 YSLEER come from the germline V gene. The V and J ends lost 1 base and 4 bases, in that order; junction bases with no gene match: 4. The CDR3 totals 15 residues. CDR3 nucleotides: TGCGCCAGCAGCCAAGGGCAGCGGGAGTCAGATACGCAGTATTTT. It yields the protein CASSQGQRESDTQYF.